This T cell receptor beta chain derives from a study of shared clonotypes between healthy human individuals. Broader study findings: Generation probability values for non-shared clonotypes were lower than those for clonotypes shared by all four donors.

CDR1 is SQVTM, CDR2 ANQGSEA, per germline. This CDR3 is built from 12 residues. Trimming took off 4 bases at V and 5 bases at J, with 12 bases between the two ends. Comment on this clone: What it recognizes is unknown. Other nucleotide sequences in the sample specify the same CDR3.

Some clones are missing from TCRdb's copy, which holds only in-frame ones; the method was immunoSEQ multiplex PCR. The sample holds roughly 1,600,000 clones; roughly 98.5% are singletons and the top ten take around 0.38%. The sample consisted of naive CD4+ T cells sorted from blood. Subset in this sample: CD45RA+ positively selected. The rearrangement joins TRBV29-1 to TRBJ2-7, with D perhaps TRBD2 (5 bases). The source is a man younger than 45 in good health. The CDR3 nucleotides are TGCAGCGTTGTAAGAGGGTCTCACGAGCAGTACTTC. Translating it yields CSVVRGSHEQYF.